This is a list of T cell receptor beta chains from one sample in a study of T cells after yellow fever vaccination. TCRdb fed the 5' RACE reads into MiXCR, producing one record per CDR3 protein. The sample holds some 550,000 distinct CDR3 sequences, over 15% seen once. Material: PBMCs, obtained 15 days after the yellow fever booster vaccination. The source is a man aged 25-45 years who received the YFV17D yellow fever vaccine. Each CDR3 is given with its conserved first and last residue. Fields, in order: clone size, V gene, D gene, J gene, CDR3 length, CDR3 protein, CDR3 DNA. A D gene is named only where the DNA matches it firmly. Clone size, where shown, is once, few, many, or a class for clones that have expanded.

abundance: few
v_gene: TRBV4-3
d_gene: NA
j_gene: TRBJ1-6
len: 16
CDR3aa: CASSQEVKTYNSPLHF
CDR3nt: TGCGCCAGCAGCCAAGAGGTCAAAACCTATAATTCACCCCTCCACTTT

abundance: NA
v_gene: TRBV6-6
d_gene: NA
j_gene: TRBJ2-5
len: 12
CDR3aa: CASHGGLETQYF
CDR3nt: TGTGCCAGCCATGGAGGGCTGGAGACCCAGTACTTC

abundance: NA
v_gene: TRBV6-1
d_gene: NA
j_gene: TRBJ2-2
len: 16
CDR3aa: CASREGQNANTGELFF
CDR3nt: TGTGCCAGCAGAGAGGGGCAGAACGCGAACACCGGGGAGCTGTTTTTT

abundance: NA
v_gene: TRBV29-1
d_gene: NA
j_gene: TRBJ2-1
len: 14
CDR3aa: CSTRPRGSYNEQFF
CDR3nt: TGCAGCACTAGACCGAGGGGGTCCTACAATGAGCAGTTCTTC

abundance: NA
v_gene: TRBV5-1
d_gene: TRBD2
j_gene: TRBJ2-5
len: 16
CDR3aa: CASSWNLAGGIETQYF
CDR3nt: TGCGCCAGCAGCTGGAACCTAGCGGGAGGTATAGAGACCCAGTACTTC

abundance: NA
v_gene: TRBV19
d_gene: NA
j_gene: TRBJ2-1
len: 11
CDR3aa: CASSRDAEQFF
CDR3nt: TGTGCCAGTAGTAGGGACGCCGAGCAGTTCTTC

abundance: NA
v_gene: TRBV5-1
d_gene: NA
j_gene: TRBJ2-7
len: 16
CDR3aa: CASSFGAQTPSYEQYF
CDR3nt: TGCGCCAGCAGCTTTGGGGCACAGACTCCCTCCTACGAGCAGTACTTC

abundance: NA
v_gene: TRBV7-2
d_gene: NA
j_gene: TRBJ2-5
len: 14
CDR3aa: CASSPLGGAETQYF
CDR3nt: TGTGCCAGCAGTCCATTGGGGGGAGCGGAGACCCAGTACTTC

abundance: NA
v_gene: TRBV11-2
d_gene: TRBD1
j_gene: TRBJ1-1
len: 14
CDR3aa: CASTFGQGYTEAFF
CDR3nt: TGTGCCAGCACCTTCGGACAGGGATACACTGAAGCTTTCTTT

abundance: NA
v_gene: TRBV2
d_gene: NA
j_gene: TRBJ2-5
len: 14
CDR3aa: CASSDGSQGETQYF
CDR3nt: TGTGCCAGCAGTGATGGGTCCCAGGGAGAGACCCAGTACTTC

abundance: NA
v_gene: TRBV20-1
d_gene: TRBD2
j_gene: TRBJ2-3
len: 17
CDR3aa: CSARTPGTSGNTDTQYF
CDR3nt: TGCAGTGCTAGAACTCCCGGTACTAGCGGGAATACAGATACGCAGTATTTT

abundance: NA
v_gene: TRBV7-2
d_gene: NA
j_gene: TRBJ2-5
len: 13
CDR3aa: CASSLAGSETQYF
CDR3nt: TGTGCCAGCAGCTTAGCGGGATCAGAGACCCAGTACTTC

abundance: few
v_gene: TRBV5-1
d_gene: NA
j_gene: TRBJ2-2
len: 15
CDR3aa: CASSLQDANTGELFF
CDR3nt: TGCGCCAGCAGCTTACAGGACGCCAACACCGGGGAGCTGTTTTTT

abundance: few
v_gene: TRBV6-5
d_gene: TRBD1
j_gene: TRBJ1-6
len: 14
CDR3aa: CASSYRTGDSPLHF
CDR3nt: TGTGCCAGCAGTTATAGGACAGGGGATTCACCCCTCCACTTT

abundance: NA
v_gene: TRBV7-6
d_gene: NA
j_gene: TRBJ2-1
len: 15
CDR3aa: CASSPSALDIYEQFF
CDR3nt: TGTGCCAGCAGCCCTAGCGCCCTAGATATCTATGAGCAGTTCTTC

abundance: few
v_gene: TRBV6-5
d_gene: NA
j_gene: TRBJ2-2
len: 16
CDR3aa: CASSYSPGGMAGELFF
CDR3nt: TGTGCCAGCAGTTACTCTCCAGGGGGGATGGCCGGGGAGCTGTTTTTT

abundance: few
v_gene: TRBV10-3
d_gene: NA
j_gene: TRBJ1-1
len: 14
CDR3aa: CAISGGQLNTEAFF
CDR3nt: TGTGCCATCAGTGGTGGACAGTTGAACACTGAAGCTTTCTTT

abundance: few
v_gene: TRBV12-3/TRBV12-4
d_gene: NA
j_gene: TRBJ1-5
len: 15
CDR3aa: CASSFAQASNQPQHF
CDR3nt: TGTGCCAGCAGTTTCGCACAGGCTAGCAATCAGCCCCAGCATTTT

abundance: few
v_gene: TRBV7-9
d_gene: NA
j_gene: TRBJ2-1
len: 14
CDR3aa: CASSSTGWGDEQFF
CDR3nt: TGTGCCAGCAGCTCGACTGGTTGGGGCGATGAGCAGTTCTTC

abundance: few
v_gene: TRBV24-1
d_gene: NA
j_gene: TRBJ2-1
len: 11
CDR3aa: CATSGRDAMFF
CDR3nt: TGTGCCACCAGTGGCCGGGACGCAATGTTCTTC

abundance: NA
v_gene: TRBV20-1
d_gene: NA
j_gene: TRBJ2-3
len: 13
CDR3aa: CSARGTSLDTQYF
CDR3nt: TGCAGTGCTAGAGGTACTAGTCTGGATACGCAGTATTTT

abundance: NA
v_gene: TRBV10-2
d_gene: NA
j_gene: TRBJ1-5
len: 11
CDR3aa: CASGGTQPQHF
CDR3nt: TGCGCCAGCGGAGGAACTCAGCCCCAGCATTTT

abundance: few
v_gene: TRBV6-1
d_gene: TRBD2
j_gene: TRBJ2-3
len: 18
CDR3aa: CASSSGLAGGVGTDTQYF
CDR3nt: TGTGCCAGCAGCTCAGGACTAGCGGGAGGGGTGGGGACAGATACGCAGTATTTT

abundance: NA
v_gene: TRBV20-1
d_gene: TRBD2
j_gene: TRBJ2-1
len: 13
CDR3aa: CAAGTRGYNEQFF
CDR3nt: TGCGCGGCCGGGACTAGGGGATACAATGAGCAGTTCTTC

abundance: few
v_gene: TRBV20-1
d_gene: TRBD2
j_gene: TRBJ2-7
len: 13
CDR3aa: CSALAAGNYEQYF
CDR3nt: TGCAGTGCCCTAGCAGCGGGGAACTACGAGCAGTACTTC

abundance: few
v_gene: TRBV6-4
d_gene: TRBD1
j_gene: TRBJ2-5
len: 14
CDR3aa: CASSDPTGGETQYF
CDR3nt: TGTGCCAGCAGTGACCCCACAGGGGGGGAGACCCAGTACTTC

abundance: NA
v_gene: TRBV6-1
d_gene: NA
j_gene: TRBJ1-1
len: 14
CDR3aa: CASVNAPGNTEAFF
CDR3nt: TGTGCCAGCGTCAACGCCCCAGGGAACACTGAAGCTTTCTTT

abundance: few
v_gene: TRBV4-3
d_gene: TRBD1
j_gene: TRBJ2-1
len: 15
CDR3aa: CASSQERTGPTGMFF
CDR3nt: TGCGCCAGCAGCCAAGAGAGGACAGGGCCTACCGGGATGTTCTTC

abundance: few
v_gene: TRBV6-2/TRBV6-3
d_gene: NA
j_gene: TRBJ1-4
len: 16
CDR3aa: CASRKLGGAKNEKLFF
CDR3nt: TGTGCCAGCAGGAAGTTGGGAGGGGCGAAGAATGAAAAACTGTTTTTT

abundance: few
v_gene: TRBV7-2
d_gene: TRBD1
j_gene: TRBJ2-2
len: 14
CDR3aa: CASFGQGWSGELFF
CDR3nt: TGTGCCAGCTTTGGACAGGGTTGGTCCGGGGAGCTGTTTTTT

abundance: many
v_gene: TRBV6-2/TRBV6-3
d_gene: NA
j_gene: TRBJ2-1
len: 12
CDR3aa: CASSYSGYEQFF
CDR3nt: TGTGCCAGCAGTTACTCAGGGTATGAGCAGTTCTTC

abundance: NA
v_gene: TRBV29-1
d_gene: TRBD1
j_gene: TRBJ2-2
len: 16
CDR3aa: CSVEKPGTGSPGELFF
CDR3nt: TGCAGCGTTGAAAAGCCCGGGACAGGGTCCCCCGGGGAGCTGTTTTTT

abundance: NA
v_gene: TRBV29-1
d_gene: NA
j_gene: TRBJ2-7
len: 13
CDR3aa: CSVGRQSVHEQYF
CDR3nt: TGCAGCGTTGGACGACAGTCTGTCCACGAGCAGTACTTC

abundance: many
v_gene: TRBV4-2
d_gene: NA
j_gene: TRBJ2-1
len: 14
CDR3aa: CASSQDSGANEQFF
CDR3nt: TGTGCCAGCAGCCAAGATTCCGGGGCGAATGAGCAGTTCTTC

abundance: NA
v_gene: TRBV7-2
d_gene: NA
j_gene: TRBJ2-1
len: 15
CDR3aa: CASSLNIRSYNEQFF
CDR3nt: TGTGCCAGCAGCTTAAATATAAGGAGCTACAATGAGCAGTTCTTC

abundance: NA
v_gene: TRBV7-9
d_gene: NA
j_gene: TRBJ2-7
len: 15
CDR3aa: CASSPVGLAAYEQYF
CDR3nt: TGTGCCAGCAGCCCCGTCGGGCTGGCAGCCTACGAGCAGTACTTC

abundance: NA
v_gene: TRBV5-1
d_gene: TRBD2
j_gene: TRBJ2-1
len: 14
CDR3aa: CASSPGLGGDEQFF
CDR3nt: TGCGCCAGCAGCCCGGGACTCGGGGGGGATGAGCAGTTCTTC

abundance: NA
v_gene: TRBV4-3
d_gene: NA
j_gene: TRBJ2-1
len: 13
CDR3aa: CASSQDSEDPQFF
CDR3nt: TGCGCCAGCAGCCAAGACTCCGAGGACCCTCAGTTCTTC

abundance: few
v_gene: TRBV4-3
d_gene: NA
j_gene: TRBJ2-7
len: 14
CDR3aa: CASSQDRTVYEQYF
CDR3nt: TGCGCCAGCAGCCAAGATCGGACAGTTTACGAGCAGTACTTC

abundance: NA
v_gene: TRBV10-2
d_gene: TRBD2
j_gene: TRBJ2-1
len: 14
CDR3aa: CASSGTSGRHEQFF
CDR3nt: TGCGCCAGCAGTGGGACTAGCGGGAGACATGAGCAGTTCTTC

abundance: few
v_gene: TRBV20-1
d_gene: TRBD1
j_gene: TRBJ2-2
len: 13
CDR3aa: CSARHRGTGELFF
CDR3nt: TGCAGTGCTAGACACAGGGGGACCGGGGAGCTGTTTTTT

abundance: NA
v_gene: TRBV6-2/TRBV6-3
d_gene: TRBD1
j_gene: TRBJ2-1
len: 17
CDR3aa: CASSGGDRGSIVDEQFF
CDR3nt: TGTGCCAGCAGTGGGGGGGACAGGGGAAGTATTGTAGATGAGCAGTTCTTC

abundance: few
v_gene: TRBV6-2/TRBV6-3
d_gene: TRBD2
j_gene: TRBJ2-7
len: 15
CDR3aa: CASSYGGLAGAEQYF
CDR3nt: TGTGCCAGCAGTTACGGGGGACTAGCGGGAGCCGAGCAGTACTTC

abundance: NA
v_gene: TRBV28
d_gene: NA
j_gene: TRBJ2-3
len: 15
CDR3aa: CASSSLTVSKDTQYF
CDR3nt: TGTGCCAGCAGTTCCCTGACAGTTTCCAAGGATACGCAGTATTTT

abundance: NA
v_gene: TRBV3-1
d_gene: TRBD2
j_gene: TRBJ2-5
len: 15
CDR3aa: CASSQGTSDQETQYF
CDR3nt: TGTGCCAGCAGCCAAGGGACTAGCGACCAAGAGACCCAGTACTTC

abundance: NA
v_gene: TRBV10-2
d_gene: TRBD1
j_gene: TRBJ1-3
len: 15
CDR3aa: CASTGTGRSGNTIYF
CDR3nt: TGCGCCAGCACCGGGACAGGGCGCTCTGGAAACACCATATATTTT

abundance: few
v_gene: TRBV7-8
d_gene: TRBD2
j_gene: TRBJ2-3
len: 15
CDR3aa: CASSLARGGPDTQYF
CDR3nt: TGTGCCAGCAGCTTAGCGCGCGGGGGGCCAGATACGCAGTATTTT

abundance: few
v_gene: TRBV7-2
d_gene: NA
j_gene: TRBJ1-6
len: 16
CDR3aa: CASSFTGPGVNSPLHF
CDR3nt: TGTGCCAGCAGCTTCACCGGGCCCGGGGTGAATTCACCCCTCCACTTT

abundance: few
v_gene: TRBV7-7
d_gene: TRBD2
j_gene: TRBJ2-5
len: 17
CDR3aa: CASSPGLAGFGQETQYF
CDR3nt: TGTGCTAGCAGCCCTGGACTAGCGGGATTTGGGCAAGAGACCCAGTACTTC

abundance: NA
v_gene: TRBV7-9
d_gene: TRBD2
j_gene: TRBJ2-7
len: 13
CDR3aa: CASGPSGSYEQYF
CDR3nt: TGTGCCAGCGGTCCTAGCGGGAGTTATGAGCAGTACTTC

abundance: few
v_gene: TRBV6-5
d_gene: NA
j_gene: TRBJ2-7
len: 13
CDR3aa: CASSYRLGYEQYF
CDR3nt: TGTGCCAGCAGCTACCGGTTGGGATACGAGCAGTACTTC

abundance: few
v_gene: TRBV20-1
d_gene: TRBD2
j_gene: TRBJ2-3
len: 13
CDR3aa: CSGTSGRAGTQYF
CDR3nt: TGCAGTGGCACTAGCGGGAGGGCCGGTACGCAGTATTTT

abundance: few
v_gene: TRBV9
d_gene: NA
j_gene: TRBJ2-5
len: 15
CDR3aa: CASSVGPGTQGTQYF
CDR3nt: TGTGCCAGCAGCGTAGGGCCCGGGACTCAGGGGACCCAGTACTTC

abundance: few
v_gene: TRBV27
d_gene: TRBD2
j_gene: TRBJ2-1
len: 16
CDR3aa: CASRPPGLALYNEQFF
CDR3nt: TGTGCCAGCAGACCTCCGGGACTAGCGCTATACAATGAGCAGTTCTTC

abundance: NA
v_gene: TRBV29-1
d_gene: TRBD1
j_gene: TRBJ1-1
len: 14
CDR3aa: CSGENRGLYTEAFF
CDR3nt: TGCAGCGGGGAAAACAGGGGGCTGTACACTGAAGCTTTCTTT

abundance: NA
v_gene: TRBV27
d_gene: NA
j_gene: TRBJ1-4
len: 13
CDR3aa: CASSLQGNEKLFF
CDR3nt: TGTGCCAGCAGTTTACAGGGCAATGAAAAACTGTTTTTT

abundance: NA
v_gene: TRBV7-2
d_gene: NA
j_gene: TRBJ2-6
len: 15
CDR3aa: CASSFTGPPANVLTF
CDR3nt: TGTGCCAGCAGCTTTACGGGCCCGCCGGCCAACGTCCTGACTTTC

abundance: few
v_gene: TRBV6-2/TRBV6-3
d_gene: NA
j_gene: TRBJ1-6
len: 15
CDR3aa: CASSYHREENSPLHF
CDR3nt: TGTGCCAGCAGTTACCACAGGGAAGAAAATTCACCCCTCCACTTT

abundance: many
v_gene: TRBV3-1
d_gene: NA
j_gene: TRBJ2-7
len: 12
CDR3aa: CASSQGSYEQYF
CDR3nt: TGTGCCAGCAGCCAGGGGTCCTACGAGCAGTACTTC